A selection of T cell receptor beta chains follows, all from one sample in a study of CXCR4 blockade with PD-1 therapy in pancreatic cancer. The protocol was immunoSEQ multiplex PCR, while the TCRdb copy is restricted to in-frame clones and leaves out a portion. The sample lists approximately 5,900 clones; approximately 40% were seen once. The sequenced material came from tumor tissue. The receptor source for this set is a human donor with pancreatic ductal adenocarcinoma. The CDR3 runs from the conserved cysteine through the conserved F or W. Fields, in order: V gene, D gene, clone size, J gene, CDR3 DNA, CDR3 protein. A D gene is named only where the DNA matches it firmly. Some rows mark clone size as missing; the rest say once, few, many or name a class of expanded clone.

TRBV19	TRBD1	.	TRBJ2-5	TGTGCCAGTAGTATATGGACAGGGGAGACCCAGTACTTC	CASSIWTGETQYF
TRBV5-1	.	few	TRBJ1-1	TGCGCCAGCAGCTTGGGGCAGGAGGGTACTGAAGCTTTCTTT	CASSLGQEGTEAFF
TRBV29-1	.	.	TRBJ1-3	TGCAGCGTTGGCCCCCAGGGGACACTGGGGCTACCATTATATTTT	CSVGPQGTLGLPLYF
TRBV18	TRBD2	.	TRBJ2-1	TGTGCCAGCTCACCAACTAGCGGGCCTAACAATGAGCAGTTCTTC	CASSPTSGPNNEQFF
TRBV12-2	.	.	TRBJ1-3	TGTGCCATCCCAATTTACGACACAGGGGCTGGAAACACCATATATTTT	CAIPIYDTGAGNTIYF
TRBV28	.	.	TRBJ1-1	TGTGCCAGCACTCAAGGCCGGGGAGAGGCTTTCTTT	CASTQGRGEAFF
TRBV5-1	.	.	TRBJ1-3	TGCGCCAGCAGCACTGGCAGGAGCTCTGGAAACACCATATATTTT	CASSTGRSSGNTIYF
TRBV18	.	.	TRBJ1-1	TGTGCCAGCTCACCACGGGCGGAAGGTAGGGGCGACACTGAAGCTTTCTTT	CASSPRAEGRGDTEAFF
TRBV1	.	.	TRBJ2-2	TGCGCCAGCAGCCAGACAGGGATGATCGGGGAGCTGTTTTTT	CASSQTGMIGELFF
TRBV15	.	.	TRBJ1-1	TGTGCCACCAGCAGAGTTTCCGGGGATACTGAAGCTTTCTTT	CATSRVSGDTEAFF
TRBV18	.	few	TRBJ1-5	TGTGCCAGCTCACCGGAGGGTATCGGCAATCAGCCCCAGCATTTT	CASSPEGIGNQPQHF
TRBV11-3	.	few	TRBJ1-1	TGTGCCAGCAGCTTATACGGAGGGGGGAACACTGAAGCTTTCTTT	CASSLYGGGNTEAFF
TRBV7-6	.	few	TRBJ2-2	TGTGCCAGCAGCTTCGAAGCGGAGAACGGGGAGCTGTTTTTT	CASSFEAENGELFF
TRBV18	TRBD1	.	TRBJ2-3	TGTGCCAGCTCAAGGGACAGGCGAGGTACAGATACGCAGTATTTT	CASSRDRRGTDTQYF
TRBV19	.	.	TRBJ1-1	TGTGCCAGTAGTGGGTTACTCACTGAAGCTTTCTTT	CASSGLLTEAFF
TRBV10-2	TRBD2	.	TRBJ2-5	TGCGCCAGCAGTGGAGCGGGAGGAGAGACCCAGTACTTC	CASSGAGGETQYF
TRBV6-8	.	few	TRBJ1-4	TGTGCCAGCCCAAGGAATCGCGGAAATGAAAAACTGTTTTTT	CASPRNRGNEKLFF
TRBV9	.	.	TRBJ2-7	TGTGCCAGCAGCTCCTTGCCGGGCGACGCCTACGAGCAGTACTTC	CASSSLPGDAYEQYF
TRBV7-6	.	many	TRBJ2-7	TGTGCCAGCAGCTTAGGCAAGGGCGCCTACGAGCAGTACTTC	CASSLGKGAYEQYF
TRBV11-3	.	many	TRBJ1-2	TGTGCCAGCAGCTTACGCAGAGGGGACTATGGCTACACCTTC	CASSLRRGDYGYTF
TRBV18	.	.	TRBJ1-3	TGTGCCAGCTCACCACCATTTGGGTCTCTCTCTGGAAACACCATATATTTT	CASSPPFGSLSGNTIYF
TRBV18	.	.	TRBJ2-7	TGTGCCAGCTCACCCGATGGGGCCTACGAGCAGTACTTC	CASSPDGAYEQYF
TRBV5-1	.	few	TRBJ2-6	TGCGCCAGCAGCTTGGAGGTGGATGGGGCCAACGTCCTGACTTTC	CASSLEVDGANVLTF
TRBV9	.	many	TRBJ2-5	TGTGCCAGCAGCGCCGGGGGCCAGCGGGAAGAGACCCAGTACTTC	CASSAGGQREETQYF
TRBV19	TRBD2	few	TRBJ2-1	TGTGCCAGTAGTAACCGGGACTACCCTGGGAATGAGCAGTTCTTC	CASSNRDYPGNEQFF
TRBV4-1	.	few	TRBJ2-3	TGCGCCAGCAGCCGGGGGACGGCGTACACAGATACGCAGTATTTT	CASSRGTAYTDTQYF
TRBV19	TRBD1	.	TRBJ2-5	TGTGCCAGTAGTGGGGACAGGGTCCGCGAGACCCAGTACTTC	CASSGDRVRETQYF
TRBV6-8	.	medium-sized	TRBJ1-1	TGTGCCAGCAGTTTTTTGGGGGATGAGAACACTGAAGCTTTCTTT	CASSFLGDENTEAFF
TRBV6-8	TRBD1	.	TRBJ1-4	TGTGCCAGCAGTTACTCGAAGACAGGGGATGAAAAACTGTTTTTT	CASSYSKTGDEKLFF
TRBV19	.	few	TRBJ2-2	TGTGCCAGTAGTAGCAGGGCTAGCGTCAACACCGGGGAGCTGTTTTTT	CASSSRASVNTGELFF
TRBV9	.	.	TRBJ2-4	TGTGCCAGCAGTGAGTCGGGTGGCATTCAGTACTTC	CASSESGGIQYF
TRBV11-3	TRBD1	many	TRBJ2-2	TGTGCCAGCAGCCCGGACAGGGCGGGCACCGGGGAGCTGTTTTTT	CASSPDRAGTGELFF
TRBV11-3	.	.	TRBJ2-4	TGTGCCAGCAGCTTAGAGTCAGGGGACGGCAAAAACATTCAGTACTTC	CASSLESGDGKNIQYF
TRBV19	TRBD1	.	TRBJ1-1	TGTGCCAGTAGTGACAGGGGGAACACTGAAGCTTTCTTT	CASSDRGNTEAFF
TRBV6-8	TRBD1	many	TRBJ2-5	TGTGCCAGCACCCGGATGGGACAGAGACCCGAGGAGACCCAGTACTTC	CASTRMGQRPEETQYF
TRBV9	.	many	TRBJ2-7	TGTGCCAGCAGCCCATCGGGCCCCTACGAGCAGTACTTC	CASSPSGPYEQYF
TRBV9	.	.	TRBJ2-7	TGTGCCAGCAGCGTAGAGGTGGCGTCCGAGCAGTACTTC	CASSVEVASEQYF
TRBV5-1	TRBD2	.	TRBJ2-7	TGCGCCAGCAGCCTACCTAGCGGGTCCTACGAGCAGTACTTC	CASSLPSGSYEQYF
TRBV29-1	.	.	TRBJ1-3	TGCAGCGCCTCACCAGACTCTGGAAACACCATATATTTT	CSASPDSGNTIYF
TRBV28	TRBD2	few	TRBJ2-7	TGTGCCAGCAAGGAGAGCGGGAGGGTAACCTACGAGCAGTACTTC	CASKESGRVTYEQYF
TRBV11-3	TRBD1	many	TRBJ2-7	TGTGCCAGCAGCCCTATGGGGACAGCTTCCTACGAGCAGTACTTC	CASSPMGTASYEQYF
TRBV18	TRBD2	.	TRBJ2-7	TGTGCCAGCTCCCTACCGGGACTAGCGGGAACCTACGAGCAGTACTTC	CASSLPGLAGTYEQYF
TRBV28	.	.	TRBJ1-2	TGTGCCAGCAGCCTCCCCCAGGGCTTCTATGGCTACACCTTC	CASSLPQGFYGYTF
TRBV11-3	.	many	TRBJ2-7	TGTGCCAGCAGCAACCGGGACCGAACCTACGAGCAGTACTTC	CASSNRDRTYEQYF
TRBV9	.	medium-sized	TRBJ1-2	TGTGCCAGCAGCGTAGAGGACCTGCCCTATGGCTACACCTTC	CASSVEDLPYGYTF
TRBV5-1	TRBD1	.	TRBJ2-2	TGCGCCAGCAGCTGGACAGGCAGATCGGGGGAGCTGTTTTTT	CASSWTGRSGELFF
TRBV28	.	few	TRBJ2-1	TGTGCCAGCAGTTTTCCTAGGGGCGGTGAGCAGTTCTTC	CASSFPRGGEQFF
TRBV28	.	few	TRBJ1-1	TGTGCCAGCAGTTTTGGGGGGCGCGAAGCTTTCTTT	CASSFGGREAFF
TRBV29-1	TRBD2	large	TRBJ2-2	TGCAGCGTTGAAAAGGCGGGAGCGAACACCGGGGAGCTGTTTTTT	CSVEKAGANTGELFF
TRBV11-3	TRBD1	.	TRBJ2-5	TGTGCCAGCAGCTTTAGGGGGCCAAGAGAGACCCAGTACTTC	CASSFRGPRETQYF
TRBV18	TRBD1	.	TRBJ2-4	TGTGCCACCGCAAGACAGGGAAGTTCCAAAAACATTCAGTACTTC	CATARQGSSKNIQYF
TRBV11-3	TRBD2	.	TRBJ2-3	TGTGCCAGCAGCCGAGATCCTAGCGGGAGCGGCCCAGATACGCAGTATTTT	CASSRDPSGSGPDTQYF
TRBV6-1	.	medium-sized	TRBJ2-2	TGTGCCAGCAGTGAAGGGAACACCGGGGAGCTGTTTTTT	CASSEGNTGELFF